This T cell receptor beta chain was profiled in a study of blood T cell repertoires in COVID-19. Study-wide context: The study drew acute and convalescent COVID-19 samples from the United States, Italy and Spain. The cDNA or gDNA used as material had been derived from T cells, B-cell-depleted T cells, or PBMCs.

The V gene's germline CDR1 is SEHNR and CDR2 FQNEAQ (reference sequence). Trimming cost V 4 bases and J 3 bases, with 19 bases left between them. The CDR3 extends over 17 amino acids. Recovered participants had two consecutive negative NP/OP PCR tests, healthcare professional clearance, or symptom resolution. Per the original data handling: The assay estimated nucleated cells by amplifying reference gene primers. Only in-frame clones appear in the TCRdb table, and some are missing; sequencing was by immunoSEQ multiplex PCR. That table supplies the V and J calls and clone size; D and trimming were determined from the DNA. The data hold approximately 200,000 clones, with roughly four fifths observed a single time.

Source material: PBMCs or T cells enriched from blood (not recorded which). The rearrangement joins TRBV7-9 to TRBJ2-1, with D possibly being TRBD2 (6 bases). This TCR was sampled from a man aged 35 to 55 who had recovered from COVID-19. CDR3 nucleotides: TGTGCCAGCAGCTCTCTGACCGGGACTTCAAACTACAATGAGCAGTTCTTC. Protein: CASSSLTGTSNYNEQFF. The entire variable domain, with the rest obtained from reference TRBV7-9 and TRBJ2-1, is as follows: DTGVSQNPRHKITKRGQNVTFRCDPISEHNRLYWYRQTLGQGPEFLTYFQNEAQLEKSRLLSDRFSAERPKGSFSTLEIQRTEQGDSAMYLCASSSLTGTSNYNEQFFGPGTRLTVL.